The 26 T cell receptor beta chains listed next were all sequenced from one sample in a study of cytomegalovirus exposure and HLA in healthy donors (dated by TCRdb to 2015 to 2018). The library was built by means of the immunoSEQ multiplex PCR assay. A mixture of 60 forward primers for TCR Vbeta segments and 13 reverse primers for TCR Jbeta segments was used in the multiplex PCR. Not all clones reach the TCRdb copy of this immuneACCESS table, which keeps in-frame sequences only. Checked studies attribute under half of the gap to unresolved V genes and leave the rest unexplained. Within this sample are around 100,000 clones, with around three quarters of them counted one time only. Roughly 0.82% of the sample goes to the ten largest clones. The sequenced sample consisted of PBMCs. These TCRs come from a young woman in good health and CMV-seronegative.

This rearrangement joins TRBV4-2 to TRBJ2-7; a possible D gene is TRBD1 (6 bases). V was clipped by 0 bases and J by 3 bases, with 18 bases between them. Per the germline V gene, CDR1 is LGHNA and CDR2 is YNFKEQ. The CDR3 loop spans 17 amino acids. CDR3 sequence: CASSQDRNFRGFYEQYF. The CDR3 coding sequence is TGTGCCAGCAGCCAAGATCGAAATTTCAGGGGATTCTACGAGCAGTACTTC.

In this sample, this clone turned up a few times. This chain joins TRBV4-3 and TRBJ1-3; D is unclear. Germline values: CDR1 LGHNA, CDR2 YSLEER. The CDR3 loop spans 13 amino acids. V gave up 1 base and J gave up 11 bases, with 12 bases separating them. CDR3 in DNA: TGCGCCAGCAGCCAAGGGGAGGGAGGACCCATATATTTT. Its translation: CASSQGEGGPIYF.

The chain employs TRBV29-1 and TRBJ1-1, with TRBD1 identical over 7 bases. Germline CDR1 and CDR2: SQVTM and ANQGSEA. This CDR3 comprises 13 residues. V dropped 4 bases and J dropped 5; count of bases not matched to a gene: 7. The CDR3 DNA sequence: TGCAGCGTTGTAAGGGGGCGAGTTACTGAAGCTTTCTTT. Protein sequence: CSVVRGRVTEAFF.

This chain links TRBV5-1 with TRBJ1-1, with TRBD1 as a possible D gene (6 bases). Trimming removed 2 bases from V and 4 bases from J, with 12 bases in between. The CDR3 is 14 amino acids. Germline assignment: CDR1 SGHRS and CDR2 YFSETQ. As DNA, the CDR3 is TGCGCCAGCAGCTTCGGGCCCAGGGGCACTGAAGCTTTCTTT. This codes for CASSFGPRGTEAFF.

V and J are TRBV4-2 and TRBJ1-2; 10 bases map to TRBD1. The V and J ends lost 2 bases and 2 bases, in that order; junction bases with no gene match: 5. The CDR3 spans 16 residues. The germline V gene has CDR1 LGHNA and CDR2 YNFKEQ. CDR3 nucleotides: TGTGCCAGCAGCCAATCGGGACAGGGGATCAACTATGGCTACACCTTC. This gives the protein CASSQSGQGINYGYTF.

With respect to this clone: Compared with germline, one end of the junction differs, possibly owing to a read error. This chain joins TRBV27 and TRBJ2-7; D is unresolved. CDR1 and CDR2 (germline): MNHEY, SMNVEV (reference sequence). The CDR3 runs 15 residues. The CDR3 reads CASSDTLRLSYEQYF. Here the CDR3 DNA reads TGTGCCAGCAGCGACACGTTGCGTTTGTCCTATGAGCAGTACTTC.

This clone was recorded a few times. The same CDR3 also results from other DNA sequences found in this sample. The V gene is TRBV4-3, the J gene TRBJ1-5, with a tentative D call TRBD1 (5 bases). V lost 0 bases and J lost 7, with 7 bases in between. The CDR3 is 13 amino acids. Germline V gene lookup returns CDR1 LGHNA and CDR2 YSLEER. The CDR3, as DNA: TGCGCCAGCAGCCAAGATCGGGGGCAGCCCCAGCATTTT. Residues: CASSQDRGQPQHF.

V and J are TRBV6-5 and TRBJ2-3; 7 positions match TRBD1. There are 14 residues in the CDR3. Germline V gene sequence: CDR1 MNHEY, CDR2 SVGAGI. J lost 2 bases, V lost 6 bases, and 5 bases had no gene match. In DNA form, the CDR3 reads TGTGCCAGCAGGAGACAGGGAAACACAGATACGCAGTATTTT. This translates into CASRRQGNTDTQYF.

A note on this clone: This specimen includes other DNA sequences encoding the same CDR3. V is TRBV14 and J is TRBJ1-1; TRBD1 might be the D (6 bases). CDR3 size: 14 residues. V was shortened by 0 bases and J by 4 bases, with 9 bases between the two germline ends. Germline values: CDR1 SGHDN, CDR2 FVKESK. CDR3 nucleotide sequence: TGTGCCAGCAGCCAAGAAAGGGGGTCCACTGAAGCTTTCTTT. Translating gives CASSQERGSTEAFF.

A note on this clone: The identical CDR3 is also encoded by other nucleotide sequences in the sample. The chain has TRBV2 and TRBJ1-2; TRBD1 matches at 7 bases. J was trimmed by 4 bases and V by 7 bases; bases with no gene match: 3. CDR1 SNHLY and CDR2 FYNNEI come from the germline V gene. The CDR3 covers 12 residues. In DNA form, the CDR3 reads TGTGCCAGCAACCGGGACAGCTATGGCTACACCTTC. Protein sequence: CASNRDSYGYTF.

The chain joins TRBV2 to TRBJ1-1; TRBD1 aligns across 9 bases. The CDR3 spans 14 residues. Per germline, CDR1 SNHLY and CDR2 FYNNEI. V trimming: 6 bases; J trimming: 3 bases; junction bases outside the gene matches: 5. The CDR3 region has the DNA TGTGCCAGCAGCCACAGGGGGCTAGACACTGAAGCTTTCTTT. Its protein product is CASSHRGLDTEAFF.

The chain is built from TRBV18 and TRBJ2-4; 9 positions match TRBD1. This CDR3 contains 14 residues. The ends lost 6 bases at V and 7 bases at J; junction bases unmatched: 7. Germline lookup yields CDR1 KGHSH and CDR2 LQKENI. The CDR3 nucleotides read TGTGCCAGCTCCCTCGGGACAGGGACGAACATTCAGTACTTC. Protein product: CASSLGTGTNIQYF.

The chain has TRBV7-9 and TRBJ1-2; D remains ambiguous. The germline CDR1 and CDR2 sequences are SEHNR and FQNEAQ (reference sequence). Trimming pared 3 bases from V and 8 bases from J, leaving 10 bases between. The CDR3 spans 12 residues. CDR3 sequence (DNA): TGTGCCAGCAGCTTTTTATATGAGGGCTACACCTTC. This encodes CASSFLYEGYTF.

V gene TRBV6-5 combines with J gene TRBJ1-1; maybe TRBD1 (6 bases). The germline CDR1 and CDR2 sequences are MNHEY and SVGAGI. The CDR3 runs 16 residues. V was clipped by 2 bases and J by 6 bases, with 19 bases between them. The CDR3 coding sequence is TGTGCCAGCAGTTACCAAACGGGGGGCGCGGACGCTGAAGCTTTCTTT. This gives the protein CASSYQTGGADAEAFF.

In DNA, the CDR3 is TGTGCCAGTAGTATCGGTAGTTATGAAGCCAAAAACATTCAGTACTTC. Protein: CASSIGSYEAKNIQYF. The rearrangement uses TRBV19 and TRBJ2-4; D call uncertain. V lost 3 bases and J lost 0, with 12 bases in between. Looked up from germline, CDR1 is LNHDA and CDR2 is SQIVND (reference sequence). This CDR3 contains 16 residues.

This clone has more than one count but fewer than ten. This CDR3 is CASSLRPGEQYF. Written as DNA, the CDR3 is TGCGCCAGCAGCTTGCGTCCGGGCGAGCAGTACTTC. The chain carries TRBV5-1 and TRBJ2-7; D gene unclear. The V end was cut by 1 base, the J end by 6 bases, with 8 bases between. From germline, CDR1 is SGHRS and CDR2 YFSETQ. The CDR3 extends over 12 amino acids.

The rearrangement links TRBV7-9 to TRBJ2-3, with D perhaps matching TRBD1 (6 bases). The germline gives CDR1 SEHNR, CDR2 FQNEAQ (reference sequence). V lost 5 bases and J 4 bases, leaving 16 bases between the germline ends. This CDR3 contains 15 residues. The CDR3 loop reads CASSPTGIGADTQYF. As DNA, the CDR3 is TGTGCCAGCAGCCCAACAGGGATAGGGGCAGATACGCAGTATTTT. Full variable domain (rest looked up from reference TRBV7-9 and TRBJ2-3): DTGVSQNPRHKITKRGQNVTFRCDPISEHNRLYWYRQTLGQGPEFLTYFQNEAQLEKSRLLSDRFSAERPKGSFSTLEIQRTEQGDSAMYLCASSPTGIGADTQYFGPGTRLTVL.

The chain links TRBV20-1 to TRBJ2-1, with a possible D match to TRBD1 (5 bases). Germline loops: CDR1 DFQATT, CDR2 SNEGSKA (reference sequence). There are 11 residues in the CDR3. With 5 bases removed from V and 10 bases from J, the gap between germline ends came to 12 bases. The CDR3 DNA reads as TGCAGTGCTTTCCGACAGCCCGAGCAGTTCTTC. Its protein is CSAFRQPEQFF.

This chain links TRBV5-1 with TRBJ1-6; a possible D gene is TRBD1 (5 bases). Trimming left V 4 bases short and J 7 bases short, with 18 bases between. The length of the CDR3 is 16 residues. CDR1 is SGHRS, CDR2 YFSETQ, per germline. The DNA of the CDR3 is TGCGCCAGCAGCGGATCTACGACAGTACTAAATTCACCCCTCCACTTT. This sequence encodes CASSGSTTVLNSPLHF. Variable domain in full (rest from reference TRBV5-1 and TRBJ1-6): KAGVTQTPRYLIKTRGQQVTLSCSPISGHRSVSWYQQTPGQGLQFLFEYFSETQRNKGNFPGRFSGRQFSNSRSEMNVSTLELGDSALYLCASSGSTTVLNSPLHFGNGTRLTVT.

This clone was picked up a small number of times. The rearrangement joins TRBV6-5 to TRBJ1-5, with D possibly being TRBD1 (5 bases). Looked up from germline, CDR1 is MNHEY and CDR2 is SVGAGI. The CDR3 covers 14 residues. The V end was cut by 5 bases, the J end by 1 base, with 9 bases between. The CDR3 loop reads CASSNGGSNQPQHF. CDR3 DNA sequence: TGTGCCAGCAGTAACGGGGGAAGCAATCAGCCCCAGCATTTT.

This CDR3 is CSVGSGYEQYF. CDR3 DNA: TGCAGCGTTGGAAGCGGGTACGAGCAGTACTTC. The chain combines TRBV29-1 with TRBJ2-7; a weak D match, TRBD2 (6 bases). This CDR3 region has 11 residues. CDR1 is SQVTM, CDR2 ANQGSEA, per germline. Trimming took off 4 bases at V and 4 bases at J, with 8 bases between the two ends.

This clone was recorded a few times. Written as DNA, the CDR3 is TGTGCCTGGAGCATTAACGGGGGGGCTGATGAGCAGTTCTTC. As protein: CAWSINGGADEQFF. The chain joins TRBV30 to TRBJ2-1; TRBD2 agrees at 8 bases. CDR1 GTSNPN and CDR2 SVGIG come from the germline V gene (reference sequence). CDR3 size: 14 residues. The V gene end was trimmed by 3 bases and the J gene end by 8 bases; junction bases not matched to a gene: 9.

This CDR3 is CASTGTGGIYEQYF. For the CDR3, the DNA is TGTGCCAGCACCGGGACAGGGGGGATCTACGAGCAGTACTTC. This sequence joins TRBV7-2 and TRBJ2-7; 11 bases line up with TRBD1. The CDR3 sequence is 14 residues long. V shed 7 bases and J 3 bases; nucleotides not matched to a gene: 5. CDR1 and CDR2 from the germline V gene are SGHTA and FQGNSA.

In regard to this clone: The sample has other DNA sequences that encode this CDR3 too. The CDR3 loop is CAWSRDRGNYGYTF. In nucleotides, the CDR3 is TGTGCCTGGAGTCGGGATCGGGGAAACTATGGCTACACCTTC. The chain employs TRBV30 and TRBJ1-2, with D unclear. V lost 2 bases, J lost 2 bases, and 12 bases lay in between. Germline V lookup: CDR1 GTSNPN, CDR2 SVGIG (reference sequence). The CDR3 spans 14 residues. Full variable domain (outside the CDR3, taken from reference TRBV30 and TRBJ1-2): SQTIHQWPATLVQPVGSPLSLECTVEGTSNPNLYWYRQAAGRGLQLLFYSVGIGQISSEVPQNLSASRPQDRQFILSSKKLLLSDSGFYLCAWSRDRGNYGYTFGSGTRLTVV.

The chain joins TRBV27 to TRBJ2-1; D gene ambiguous. CDR3 length equals 12 residues. The V gene's germline CDR1 is MNHEY and CDR2 SMNVEV (reference sequence). The V and J ends lost 6 bases and 3 bases respectively, with 6 bases between them. CDR3: CASRTSYNEQFF. The DNA for the CDR3 is TGTGCCAGCAGAACAAGCTACAATGAGCAGTTCTTC.

The DNA for the CDR3 is TGTGCCTGCTTCCGGGACAGTTCCTACGAGCAGTACTTC. Translating it yields CACFRDSSYEQYF. The chain links TRBV7-8 to TRBJ2-7; 7 positions agree with TRBD1. Per the germline V gene, CDR1 is SGHVS and CDR2 is FQNEAQ. The CDR3 sequence is 13 residues long. Losses at the gene ends were 11 bases for V and 1 base for J; bases not matched to a gene: 8. Filled out from reference TRBV7-8 and TRBJ2-7, the complete variable domain reads GAGVSQSPRYKVAKRGQDVALRCDPISGHVSLFWYQQALGQGPEFLTYFQNEAQLDKSGLPSDRFFAERPEGSVSTLKIQRTQQEDSAVYLCACFRDSSYEQYFGPGTRLTVT.